This T cell receptor (beta chain) is from a study of shared clonotypes between healthy human individuals. The study separated CD4+ cells into CD45RA+ naive and CD45RA-negative memory subsets. Every immunoSEQ plate was one replicate of a subset's evenly spread DNA. Roughly 30,000 T cell genomes (approximately 0.2 ug DNA) went into each sorted-subset replicate. Repertoires were generated with immunoSEQ multiplex PCR, while TCRdb's copy carries only in-frame clones and drops some. The sample includes a few million clones, roughly nine tenths of them seen just once. The specimen sequenced was naive CD4+ T cells sorted from blood. Indicated subset: CD45RA+ positively selected. The receptor's source is a young man in good health.

CDR3 amino acids: CASSSPGHYGYTF. In DNA form, the CDR3 reads TGTGCCAGCAGTTCCCCGGGGCACTATGGCTACACCTTC. The V and J genes are TRBV6-5 and TRBJ1-2; D possibly corresponds to TRBD1 (5 bases). The CDR3 has 13 residues. V was shortened by 4 bases and J by 3 bases, with 9 bases between the two germline ends. Germline-derived CDR1 and CDR2 are MNHEY and SVGAGI.